This T cell receptor (beta chain) was profiled in a study of cytomegalovirus exposure and HLA in healthy donors. Whole-study results and caveats: Across HLA loci, a later analysis found differing TCR association rates, with DRB1 most and HLA-C fewest.

PCR used 60 Vbeta primers and 13 Jbeta primers. Assay used: immunoSEQ multiplex PCR; TCRdb lists only in-frame clones, some missing. The data show approximately 100,000 clones, about 80% seen once. On this clone itself: The antigen is unknown.

The source is a human donor in good health. Sequenced sample: PBMCs.

DNA for the CDR3: TGTGCCAGCAGCTTGAGGATGACAGGATCGTACCAAGAGACCCAGTACTTC. This translates into CASSLRMTGSYQETQYF. The chain recombines TRBV5-6 with TRBJ2-5, with TRBD1 as a possible D gene (6 bases). V lost 1 base and J lost 0, with 16 bases in between. Germline V gene lookup returns CDR1 SGHDT and CDR2 YYEEEE. The CDR3 consists of 17 residues.